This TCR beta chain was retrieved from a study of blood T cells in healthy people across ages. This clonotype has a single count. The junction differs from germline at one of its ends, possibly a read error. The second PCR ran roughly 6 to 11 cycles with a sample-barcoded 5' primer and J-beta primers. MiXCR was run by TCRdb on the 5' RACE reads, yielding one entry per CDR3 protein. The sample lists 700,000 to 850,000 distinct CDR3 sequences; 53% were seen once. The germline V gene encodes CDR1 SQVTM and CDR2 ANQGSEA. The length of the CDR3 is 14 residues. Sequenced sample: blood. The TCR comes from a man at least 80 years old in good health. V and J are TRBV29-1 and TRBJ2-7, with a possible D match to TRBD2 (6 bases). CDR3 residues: CGVLTTGTHEEQYF. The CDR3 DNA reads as TGCGGCGTTCTAACTACCGGGACTCACGAGGAGCAGTACTTC.